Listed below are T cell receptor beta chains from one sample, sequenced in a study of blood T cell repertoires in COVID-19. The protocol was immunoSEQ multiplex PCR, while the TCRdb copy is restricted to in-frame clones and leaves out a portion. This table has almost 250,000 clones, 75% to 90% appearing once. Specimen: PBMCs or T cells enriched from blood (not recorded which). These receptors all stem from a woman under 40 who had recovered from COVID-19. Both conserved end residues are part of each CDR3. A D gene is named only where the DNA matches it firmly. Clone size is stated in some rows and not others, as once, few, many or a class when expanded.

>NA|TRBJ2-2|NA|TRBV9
CASSVELGRQSTGELFF
TGTGCCAGCAGCGTAGAGCTGGGAAGACAGAGCACCGGGGAGCTGTTTTTT
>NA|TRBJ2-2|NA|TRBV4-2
CASSQEGLRNPGELFF
TGTGCCAGCAGCCAAGAAGGACTAAGGAATCCCGGGGAGCTGTTTTTT
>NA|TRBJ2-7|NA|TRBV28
CASSSPTYEQYF
TGTGCCAGCAGTTCCCCTACCTACGAGCAGTACTTC
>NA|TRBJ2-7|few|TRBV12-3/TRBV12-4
CASSSLYEQYF
TGTGCCAGCAGTTCCTTATACGAGCAGTACTTC
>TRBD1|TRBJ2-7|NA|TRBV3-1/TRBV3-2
CASSQDCSLWTGSYEQYF
TGTGCCAGCAGTCAAGACTGCAGCCTTTGGACAGGGAGCTACGAGCAGTACTTC
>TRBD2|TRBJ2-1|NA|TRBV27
CASSLFPSGRGNEQFF
TGTGCCAGCAGTTTATTCCCTAGCGGGAGAGGAAATGAGCAGTTCTTC
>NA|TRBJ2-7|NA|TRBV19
CASSMIVDGDEQYF
TGTGCCAGTAGTATGATAGTCGACGGGGACGAGCAGTACTTC
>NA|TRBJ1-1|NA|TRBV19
CASSIGGVGNTEAFF
TGTGCCAGTAGTATAGGCGGGGTTGGGAACACTGAAGCTTTCTTT
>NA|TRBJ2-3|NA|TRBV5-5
CASSLPTGSTDTQYF
TGTGCCAGCAGCTTGCCGACGGGTAGCACAGATACGCAGTATTTT
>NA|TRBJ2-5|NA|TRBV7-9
CASIESQETQYF
TGTGCCAGCATTGAGAGTCAAGAGACCCAGTACTTC
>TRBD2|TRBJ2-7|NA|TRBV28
CASSLPYRGRDYYEQYF
TGTGCCAGCAGTTTACCCTACCGGGGGAGGGACTACTACGAGCAGTACTTC
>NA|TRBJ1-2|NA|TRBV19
CASSIQGLNYGYTF
TGTGCCAGTAGTATCCAGGGGTTGAACTATGGCTACACCTTC
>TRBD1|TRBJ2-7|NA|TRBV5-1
CASSLRSRPTGGVGEQYF
TGCGCCAGCAGCTTAAGGAGTCGACCGACAGGGGGAGTAGGCGAGCAGTACTTC
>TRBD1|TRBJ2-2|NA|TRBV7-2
CASSLEGRGLIGELFF
TGTGCCAGCAGCTTAGAGGGCAGGGGGCTTATCGGGGAGCTGTTTTTT
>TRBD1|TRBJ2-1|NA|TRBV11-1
CASSLGTGSGTEQFF
TGTGCCAGCAGCTTAGGGACAGGGTCTGGGACTGAGCAGTTCTTC
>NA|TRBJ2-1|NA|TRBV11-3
CASSPSGGINEQFF
TGTGCCAGCAGCCCCAGCGGAGGGATCAATGAGCAGTTCTTC
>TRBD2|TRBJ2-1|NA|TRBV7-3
CASSLGGRARDEQFF
TGTGCCAGCAGCTTAGGCGGGAGGGCGCGGGATGAGCAGTTCTTC
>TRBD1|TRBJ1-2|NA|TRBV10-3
CAISEGDSHIYGYTF
TGTGCCATCAGTGAGGGGGACAGCCACATCTATGGCTACACCTTC
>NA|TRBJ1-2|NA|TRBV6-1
CASSEKAGYNYGYTF
TGTGCCAGCAGTGAGAAGGCAGGGTATAACTATGGCTACACCTTC
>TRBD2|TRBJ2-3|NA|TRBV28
CASSLSGGLYGPENTQYF
TGTGCCAGCAGTTTATCGGGGGGGCTTTATGGGCCAGAGAATACGCAGTATTTT
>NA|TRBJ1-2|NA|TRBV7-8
CASSLMDMVSGYTF
TGTGCCAGCAGCTTGATGGACATGGTCTCCGGCTACACCTTC
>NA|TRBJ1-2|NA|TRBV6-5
CASGQGKGYTF
TGTGCCAGCGGGCAGGGGAAGGGCTACACCTTC
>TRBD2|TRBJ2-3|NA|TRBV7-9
CASSSGLAGPNTDTQYF
TGTGCCAGCAGCTCGGGACTAGCGGGACCCAACACAGATACGCAGTATTTT
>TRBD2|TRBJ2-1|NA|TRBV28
CASRLLGLAGGPENEQFF
TGTGCCAGCCGCCTCCTGGGACTAGCGGGAGGGCCGGAAAATGAGCAGTTCTTC
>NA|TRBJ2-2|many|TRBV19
CASSIGTNGELFF
TGTGCCAGTAGTATAGGGACAAACGGGGAGCTGTTTTTT
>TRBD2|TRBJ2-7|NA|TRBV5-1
CASSPASTGTSSSQGLF
TGCGCCAGCAGCCCCGCGTCTACCGGGACTAGTTCCTCTCAGGGTTTGTTC
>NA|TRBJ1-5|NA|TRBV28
CASSFYDTRNQPQHF
TGTGCCAGCAGTTTCTACGACACGCGCAATCAGCCCCAGCATTTT
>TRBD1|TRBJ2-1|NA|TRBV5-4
CASSKMTGSVNEQFF
TGTGCCAGCAGCAAAATGACAGGGTCGGTCAATGAGCAGTTCTTC
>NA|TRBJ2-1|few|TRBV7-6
CASSLSQRRGFVNEQFF
TGTGCCAGCAGCTTATCCCAGCGCAGGGGTTTCGTTAATGAGCAGTTCTTC
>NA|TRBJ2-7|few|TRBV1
CTSSPTRGGGCF
TGCACCAGCAGCCCTACAAGGGGAGGGGGGTGCTTC
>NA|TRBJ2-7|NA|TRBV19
CASSIADGQSYEQYF
TGTGCCAGTAGTATAGCTGACGGACAGTCCTACGAGCAGTACTTC
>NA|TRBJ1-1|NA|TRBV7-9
CASSLKGVMNTEAFF
TGTGCCAGCAGCTTAAAGGGAGTAATGAACACTGAAGCTTTCTTT
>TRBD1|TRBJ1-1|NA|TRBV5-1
CASSETRDRVSAFF
TGCGCCAGCAGCGAGACCCGGGACAGGGTATCAGCTTTCTTT
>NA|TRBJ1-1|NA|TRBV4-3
CASSQGAGRTGEAFF
TGCGCCAGCAGCCAAGGGGCAGGTCGTACTGGTGAAGCTTTCTTT
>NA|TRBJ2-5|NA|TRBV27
CASSLSGETQYF
TGTGCCAGCAGTTTATCTGGCGAGACCCAGTACTTC
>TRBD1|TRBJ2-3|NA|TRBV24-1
CATSEQGISADTQYF
TGTGCCACCAGTGAACAGGGGATTAGTGCGGATACGCAGTATTTT
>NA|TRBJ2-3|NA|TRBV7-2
CASRPDSYGDTDTQYF
TGTGCCAGCAGGCCTGACTCCTACGGCGACACAGATACGCAGTATTTT
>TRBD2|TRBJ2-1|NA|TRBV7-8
CASRRAGVSTNEQFF
TGTGCCAGCAGACGTGCGGGAGTAAGTACCAATGAGCAGTTCTTC
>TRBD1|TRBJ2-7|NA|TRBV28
CASSGPGQGVPSSEQYF
TGTGCCAGCAGTGGGCCGGGACAGGGCGTCCCAAGTAGCGAGCAGTACTTC
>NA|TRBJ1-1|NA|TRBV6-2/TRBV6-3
CASSYSGRGNTEAFF
TGTGCCAGCAGTTACTCGGGCAGGGGCAACACTGAAGCTTTCTTT
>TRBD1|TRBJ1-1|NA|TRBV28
CASSFPDREKAFF
TGTGCCAGCAGTTTCCCGGACAGGGAAAAAGCTTTCTTT
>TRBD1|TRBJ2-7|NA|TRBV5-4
CASREDRAPYEQYF
TGTGCCAGCCGCGAGGACAGGGCACCCTACGAGCAGTACTTC
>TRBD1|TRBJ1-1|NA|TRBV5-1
CASSSGQGGTEAFF
TGCGCCAGCAGCTCCGGACAGGGGGGAACTGAAGCTTTCTTT
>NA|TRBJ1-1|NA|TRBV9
CASSSTPTGNTEAFF
TGTGCCAGCAGCTCAACACCGACAGGGAACACTGAAGCTTTCTTT
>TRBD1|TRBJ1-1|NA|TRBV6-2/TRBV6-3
CASSWQGDTEAFF
TGTGCCAGCAGCTGGCAGGGGGACACTGAAGCTTTCTTT
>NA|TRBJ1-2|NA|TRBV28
CASSLSGSGYTF
TGTGCCAGCAGTTTATCAGGGTCCGGCTACACCTTC
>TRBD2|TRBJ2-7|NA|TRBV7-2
CASSLLPTSGSSYEQYF
TGTGCCAGCAGCTTATTACCGACTAGCGGGAGCTCCTACGAGCAGTACTTC
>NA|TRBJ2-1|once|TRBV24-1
CATRSRMGDEQFF
TGTGCCACCCGTTCCAGGATGGGCGATGAGCAGTTCTTC
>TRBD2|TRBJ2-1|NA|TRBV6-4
CASSEGLAGDEQFF
TGTGCCAGCAGTGAGGGACTAGCGGGAGATGAGCAGTTCTTC
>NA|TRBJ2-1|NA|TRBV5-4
CASSLGGAEPSNEQFF
TGTGCCAGCAGTCTGGGGGGAGCGGAGCCATCCAATGAGCAGTTCTTC
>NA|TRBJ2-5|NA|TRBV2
CASSGGTGGTQYF
TGTGCCAGCAGTGGGGGGACCGGGGGGACCCAGTACTTC
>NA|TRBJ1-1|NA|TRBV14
CASSVQATGEAFF
TGTGCCAGCAGCGTACAGGCGACTGGTGAAGCTTTCTTT
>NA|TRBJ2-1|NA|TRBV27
CASSLGGWVSSYNEQFF
TGTGCCAGCAGTTTAGGCGGTTGGGTTAGCTCCTACAATGAACAGTTCTTC